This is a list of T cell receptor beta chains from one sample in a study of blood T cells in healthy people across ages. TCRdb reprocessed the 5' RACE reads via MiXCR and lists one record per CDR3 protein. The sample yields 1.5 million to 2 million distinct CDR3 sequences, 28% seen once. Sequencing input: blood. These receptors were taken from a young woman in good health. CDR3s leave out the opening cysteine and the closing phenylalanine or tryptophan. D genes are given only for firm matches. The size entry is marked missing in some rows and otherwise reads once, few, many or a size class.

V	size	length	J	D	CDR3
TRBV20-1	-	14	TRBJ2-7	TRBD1	SARVPPRTGVSEQY
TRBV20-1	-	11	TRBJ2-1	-	SAEPRVGNEQF
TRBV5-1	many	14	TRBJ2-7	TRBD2	ASSLGPPSGNYEQY
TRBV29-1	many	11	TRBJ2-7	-	SVEEGASYEQY
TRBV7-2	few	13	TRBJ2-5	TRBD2	ASSLAAGGPETQY
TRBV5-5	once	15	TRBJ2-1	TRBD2	ASSLVYRAGVGNEQF
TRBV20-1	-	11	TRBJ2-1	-	SGGLWAGNEQF
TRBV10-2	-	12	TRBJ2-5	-	ASSEAGYQETQC
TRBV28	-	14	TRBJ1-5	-	ASSLFWTEGGQPQH
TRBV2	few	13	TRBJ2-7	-	ASSDLAGSSYEQY
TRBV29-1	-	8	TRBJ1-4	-	SVGVEKLF
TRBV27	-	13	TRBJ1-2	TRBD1	ASSQSTGNLYGYT
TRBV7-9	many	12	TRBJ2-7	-	ASSLMGESYEQY
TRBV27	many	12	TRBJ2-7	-	ASSVGRRSYEQY
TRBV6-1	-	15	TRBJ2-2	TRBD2	ASTPGFLAVNTGELF
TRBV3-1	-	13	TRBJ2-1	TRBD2	ASSQNILAENEQF
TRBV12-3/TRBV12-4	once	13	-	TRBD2	ASSVTSGGDNEQY
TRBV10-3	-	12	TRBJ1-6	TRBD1	AIRGTGDNSPLH
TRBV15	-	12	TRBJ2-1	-	ATSRGESGDEQF
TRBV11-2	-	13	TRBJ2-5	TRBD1	ASSSGTGGTETQY
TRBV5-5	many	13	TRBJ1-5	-	ASSYLQGRNQPQH
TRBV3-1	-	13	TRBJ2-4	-	ASNQDRQVANIQY
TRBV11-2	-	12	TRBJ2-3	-	ASRVSGRTDTQY
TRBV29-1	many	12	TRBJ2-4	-	SVGEGLAKNIQY
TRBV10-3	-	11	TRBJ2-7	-	AISEKRDYEQY